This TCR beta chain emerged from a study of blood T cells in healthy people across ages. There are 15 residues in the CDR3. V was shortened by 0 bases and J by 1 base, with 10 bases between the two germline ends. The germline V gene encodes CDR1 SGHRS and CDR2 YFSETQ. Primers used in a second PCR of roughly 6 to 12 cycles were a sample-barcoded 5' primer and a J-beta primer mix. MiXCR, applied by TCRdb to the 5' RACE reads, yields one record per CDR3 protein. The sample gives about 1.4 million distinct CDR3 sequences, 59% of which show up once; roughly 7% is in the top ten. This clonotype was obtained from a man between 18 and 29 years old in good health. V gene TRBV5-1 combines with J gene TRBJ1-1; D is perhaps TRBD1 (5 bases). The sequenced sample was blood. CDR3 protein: CASSLGEGTNTEAFF. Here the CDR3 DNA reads TGCGCCAGCAGCTTGGGGGAGGGGACGAACACTGAAGCTTTCTTT.